Presented here are 5 T cell receptor beta chains from one specimen sequenced in a study of T cell responses to AZD1222 COVID-19 vaccine. Produced via immunoSEQ multiplex PCR; TCRdb's table is partial and in-frame only. The data show some 130,000 clones, around 90% seen once. The sequenced sample was peripheral blood, obtained on day 0 of AZD1222 vaccination. The source is an adult in good health.

The rearrangement uses TRBV4-1 and TRBJ1-6; weak D call: TRBD1 (5 bases). V was clipped by 7 bases and J by 8 bases, with 30 bases between them. CDR3 length: 19 residues. Germline V gene data show CDR1 as MGHRA and CDR2 as YSYEKL. CDR3 sequence reads: CASNDPGLVGVGSHSPLHF. The CDR3 DNA reads as TGCGCCAGCAACGATCCGGGCCTAGTAGGGGTGGGAAGCCATTCACCCCTCCACTTT.

The CDR3 DNA reads as TGTGCCAGTACCACACTTGGCAATCAGCCCCAGCATTTT. Encoded protein: CASTTLGNQPQHF. This chain links TRBV19 with TRBJ1-5; unclear D gene. The CDR3 has 13 amino acids. From germline, CDR1 is LNHDA and CDR2 SQIVND (reference sequence). Trimming took 7 bases from V and 2 from J, leaving 9 bases between them.

A word on this clone: This specimen includes other DNA sequences encoding the same CDR3. The rearrangement joins TRBV7-2 to TRBJ1-2; no reliable D call. The CDR3 length is 13 residues. Germline V gene data show CDR1 as SGHTA and CDR2 as FQGNSA. Trimming shortened V by 1 base and J by 3 bases, and 6 bases separated the two germline ends. The CDR3 protein is CASSLGTDYGYTF. The DNA for the CDR3 is TGTGCCAGCAGCTTAGGGACGGACTATGGCTACACCTTC.

The chain combines TRBV9 with TRBJ1-3; 7 bases are shared with TRBD1. Trimming removed 2 bases from V and 2 bases from J; junction bases left unmatched: 13. CDR3 length: 18 residues. Germline CDR1 reads SGDLS; CDR2 reads YYNGEE. CDR3 bases: TGTGCCAGCAGCGTTAGAACTACAGGGGAAAGCCCTGGAAACACCATATATTTT. Translating gives CASSVRTTGESPGNTIYF.

The V call is TRBV11-3, the J call TRBJ2-1, with D possibly TRBD2 on 5 matching bases. Trimming took 3 bases from V and 0 from J, leaving 6 bases between them. The CDR3 runs 14 residues. Germline V gene lookup returns CDR1 SGHNT and CDR2 YENEEA. The chain's CDR3 is CASSLGSSYNEQFF. The CDR3 coding sequence is TGTGCCAGCAGCTTGGGGAGCTCCTACAATGAGCAGTTCTTC.